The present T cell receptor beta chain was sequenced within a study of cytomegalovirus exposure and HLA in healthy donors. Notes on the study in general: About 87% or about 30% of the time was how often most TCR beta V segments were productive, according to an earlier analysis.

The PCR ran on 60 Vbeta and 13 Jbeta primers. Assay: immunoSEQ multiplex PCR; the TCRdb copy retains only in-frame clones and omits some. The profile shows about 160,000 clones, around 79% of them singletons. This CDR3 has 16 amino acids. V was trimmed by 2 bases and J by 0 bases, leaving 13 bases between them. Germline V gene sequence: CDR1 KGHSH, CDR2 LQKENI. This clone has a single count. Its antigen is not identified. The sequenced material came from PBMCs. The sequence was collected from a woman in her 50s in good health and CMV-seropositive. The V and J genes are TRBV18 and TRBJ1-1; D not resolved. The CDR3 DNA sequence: TGTGCCAGCTCACCAAGCTCCGAAATAATGAACACTGAAGCTTTCTTT. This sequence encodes CASSPSSEIMNTEAFF.